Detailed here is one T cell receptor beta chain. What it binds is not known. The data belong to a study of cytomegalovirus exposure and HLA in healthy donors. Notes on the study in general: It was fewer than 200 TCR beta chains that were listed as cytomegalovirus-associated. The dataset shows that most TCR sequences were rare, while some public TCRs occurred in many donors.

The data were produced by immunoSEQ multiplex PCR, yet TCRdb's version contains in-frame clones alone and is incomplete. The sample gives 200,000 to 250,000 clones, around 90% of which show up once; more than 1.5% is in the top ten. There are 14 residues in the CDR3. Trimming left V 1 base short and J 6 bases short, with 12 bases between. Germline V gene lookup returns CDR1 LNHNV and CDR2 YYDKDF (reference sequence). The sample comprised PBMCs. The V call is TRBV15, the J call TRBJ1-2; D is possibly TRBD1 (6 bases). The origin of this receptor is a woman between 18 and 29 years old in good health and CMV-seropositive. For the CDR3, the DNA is TGTGCCACCAGCAGAGGGGGGACACCCAATGGCTACACCTTC. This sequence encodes CATSRGGTPNGYTF.